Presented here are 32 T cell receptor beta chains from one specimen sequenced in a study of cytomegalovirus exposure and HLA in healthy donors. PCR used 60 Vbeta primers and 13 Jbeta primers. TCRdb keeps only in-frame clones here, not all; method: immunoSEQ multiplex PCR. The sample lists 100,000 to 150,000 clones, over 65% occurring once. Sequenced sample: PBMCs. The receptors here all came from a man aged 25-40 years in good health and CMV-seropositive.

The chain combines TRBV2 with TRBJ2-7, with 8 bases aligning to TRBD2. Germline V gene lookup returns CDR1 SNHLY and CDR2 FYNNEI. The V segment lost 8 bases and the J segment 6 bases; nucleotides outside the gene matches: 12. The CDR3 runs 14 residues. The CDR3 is CASEGSGSLPEQYF. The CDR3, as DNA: TGTGCCAGCGAGGGGAGCGGGAGTTTGCCCGAGCAGTACTTC.

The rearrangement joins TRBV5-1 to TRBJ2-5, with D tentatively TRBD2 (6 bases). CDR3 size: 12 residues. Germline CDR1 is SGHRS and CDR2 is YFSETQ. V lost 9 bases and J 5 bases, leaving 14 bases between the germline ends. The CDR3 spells CATQAEGETQYF. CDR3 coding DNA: TGCGCCACCCAAGCGGAGGGGGAGACCCAGTACTTC. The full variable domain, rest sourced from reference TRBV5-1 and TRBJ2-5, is KAGVTQTPRYLIKTRGQQVTLSCSPISGHRSVSWYQQTPGQGLQFLFEYFSETQRNKGNFPGRFSGRQFSNSRSEMNVSTLELGDSALYLCATQAEGETQYFGPGTRLLVL.

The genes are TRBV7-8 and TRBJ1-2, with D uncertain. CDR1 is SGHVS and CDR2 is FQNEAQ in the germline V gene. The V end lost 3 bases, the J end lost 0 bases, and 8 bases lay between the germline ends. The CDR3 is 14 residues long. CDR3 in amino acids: CASSLTITNYGYTF. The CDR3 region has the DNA TGTGCCAGCAGCTTGACAATTACTAACTATGGCTACACCTTC.

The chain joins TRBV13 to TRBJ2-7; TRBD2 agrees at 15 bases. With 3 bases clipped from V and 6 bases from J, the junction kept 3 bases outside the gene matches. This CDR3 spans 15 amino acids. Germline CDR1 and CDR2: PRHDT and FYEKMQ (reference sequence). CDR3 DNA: TGTGCCAGCAGCTTCTGGACTAGCGGGAGGGGCGAGCAGTACTTC. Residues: CASSFWTSGRGEQYF.

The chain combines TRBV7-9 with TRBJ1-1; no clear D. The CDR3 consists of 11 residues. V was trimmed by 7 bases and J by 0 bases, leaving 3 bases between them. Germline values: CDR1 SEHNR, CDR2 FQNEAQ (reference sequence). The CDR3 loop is CASTMNTEAFF. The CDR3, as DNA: TGTGCCAGCACCATGAACACTGAAGCTTTCTTT.

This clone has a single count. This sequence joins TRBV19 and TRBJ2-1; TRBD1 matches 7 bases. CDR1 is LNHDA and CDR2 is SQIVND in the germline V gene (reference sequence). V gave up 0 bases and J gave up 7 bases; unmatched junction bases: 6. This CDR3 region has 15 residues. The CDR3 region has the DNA TGTGCCAGTAGTATAGACCCAGGGACAGCTAATGAGCAGTTCTTC. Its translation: CASSIDPGTANEQFF. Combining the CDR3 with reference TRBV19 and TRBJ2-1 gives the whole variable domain DGGITQSPKYLFRKEGQNVTLSCEQNLNHDAMYWYRQDPGQGLRLIYYSQIVNDFQKGDIAEGYSVSREKKESFPLTVTSAQKNPTAFYLCASSIDPGTANEQFFGPGTRLTVL.

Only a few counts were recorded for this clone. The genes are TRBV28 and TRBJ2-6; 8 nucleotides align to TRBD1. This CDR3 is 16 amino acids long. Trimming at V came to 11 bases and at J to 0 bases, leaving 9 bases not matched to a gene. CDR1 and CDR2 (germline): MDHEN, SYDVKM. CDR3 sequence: CAGSTGESSGANVLTF. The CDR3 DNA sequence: TGTGCCGGGTCGACAGGGGAGAGCTCTGGGGCCAACGTCCTGACTTTC. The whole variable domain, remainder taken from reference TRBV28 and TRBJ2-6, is DVKVTQSSRYLVKRTGEKVFLECVQDMDHENMFWYRQDPGLGLRLIYFSYDVKMKEKGDIPEGYSVSREKKERFSLILESASTNQTSMYLCAGSTGESSGANVLTFGAGSRLTVL.

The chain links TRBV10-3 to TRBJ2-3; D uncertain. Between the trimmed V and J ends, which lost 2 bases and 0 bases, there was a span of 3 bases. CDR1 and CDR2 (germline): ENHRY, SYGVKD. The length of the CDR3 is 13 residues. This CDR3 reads CAISERSTDTQYF. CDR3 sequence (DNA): TGTGCCATCAGTGAGCGGAGCACAGATACGCAGTATTTT.

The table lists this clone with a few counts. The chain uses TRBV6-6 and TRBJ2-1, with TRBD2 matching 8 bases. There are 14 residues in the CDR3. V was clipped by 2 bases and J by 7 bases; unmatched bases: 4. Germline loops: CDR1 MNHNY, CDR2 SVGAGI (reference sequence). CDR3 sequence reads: CASSYTGTSNEQFF. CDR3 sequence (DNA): TGTGCCAGCAGTTACACCGGGACTAGTAATGAGCAGTTCTTC.

DNA for the CDR3: TGTGCCTCTCAGGGACACGAAGATCAGCCCCAGCATTTT. Translating it yields CASQGHEDQPQHF. The chain uses TRBV30 and TRBJ1-5, with D possibly being TRBD1 (6 bases). The V gene's germline CDR1 is GTSNPN and CDR2 SVGIG (reference sequence). The CDR3 runs to 13 residues. V was pared by 7 bases and J by 5 bases, with 15 bases between.

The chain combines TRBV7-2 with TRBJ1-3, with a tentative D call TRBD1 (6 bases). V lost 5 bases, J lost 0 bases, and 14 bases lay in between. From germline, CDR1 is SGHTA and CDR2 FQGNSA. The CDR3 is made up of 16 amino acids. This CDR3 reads CASSPIATGSGNTIYF. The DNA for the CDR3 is TGTGCCAGCAGCCCAATCGCGACAGGCTCTGGAAACACCATATATTTT.

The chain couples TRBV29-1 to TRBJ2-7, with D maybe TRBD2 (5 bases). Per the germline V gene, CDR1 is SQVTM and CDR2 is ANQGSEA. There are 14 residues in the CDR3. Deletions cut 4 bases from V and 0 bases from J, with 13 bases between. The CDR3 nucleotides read TGCAGCGTTGCATTGGCGGGCAGCTCCTACGAGCAGTACTTC. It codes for CSVALAGSSYEQYF.

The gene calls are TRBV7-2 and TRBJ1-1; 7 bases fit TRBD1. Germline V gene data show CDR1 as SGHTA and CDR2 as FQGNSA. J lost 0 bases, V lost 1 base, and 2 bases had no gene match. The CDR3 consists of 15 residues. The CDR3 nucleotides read TGTGCCAGCAGCTTAGGGGGACAGATGAACACTGAAGCTTTCTTT. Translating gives CASSLGGQMNTEAFF.

The CDR3 loop is CASSKVGTASYEQYF. CDR3 DNA sequence: TGTGCCAGCAGCAAAGTAGGGACAGCCTCCTACGAGCAGTACTTC. The rearrangement links TRBV21-1 to TRBJ2-7; the table's D call of TRBD1 was not tested on the DNA. TRBV21-1 is marked as a pseudogene. This CDR3 comprises 15 residues.

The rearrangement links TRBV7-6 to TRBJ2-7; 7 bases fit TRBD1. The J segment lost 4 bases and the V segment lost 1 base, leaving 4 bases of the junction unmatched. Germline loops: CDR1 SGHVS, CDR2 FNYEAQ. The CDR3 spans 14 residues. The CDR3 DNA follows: TGTGCCAGCAGCTTAGACAGGGGTGGGTACGAGCAGTACTTC. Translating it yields CASSLDRGGYEQYF.

This CDR3 reads CASRPDTEAFF. The CDR3 DNA reads TGTGCCAGCAGACCGGACACTGAAGCTTTCTTT. The rearrangement joins TRBV5-8 to TRBJ1-1, with unresolved D. With 5 bases removed from V and 3 bases from J, the gap between germline ends came to 5 bases. This CDR3 comprises 11 residues. Germline V CDR1 and CDR2: SGHTS, YDEGEE.

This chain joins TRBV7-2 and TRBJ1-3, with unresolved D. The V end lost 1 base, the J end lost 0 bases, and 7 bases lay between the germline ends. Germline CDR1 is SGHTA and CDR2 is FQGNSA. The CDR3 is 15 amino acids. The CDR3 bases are TGTGCCAGCAGCTTAGTTAGCAACTCTGGAAACACCATATATTTT. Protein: CASSLVSNSGNTIYF. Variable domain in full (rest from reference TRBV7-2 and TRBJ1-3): GAGVSQSPSNKVTEKGKDVELRCDPISGHTALYWYRQSLGQGLEFLIYFQGNSAPDKSGLPSDRFSAERTGGSVSTLTIQRTQQEDSAVYLCASSLVSNSGNTIYFGEGSWLTVV.

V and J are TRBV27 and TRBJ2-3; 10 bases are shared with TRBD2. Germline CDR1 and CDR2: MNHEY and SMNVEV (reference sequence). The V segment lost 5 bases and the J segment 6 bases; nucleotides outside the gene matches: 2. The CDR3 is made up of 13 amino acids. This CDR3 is CASSLAGVDTQYF. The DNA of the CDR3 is TGTGCCAGCAGTCTAGCGGGAGTGGATACGCAGTATTTT.

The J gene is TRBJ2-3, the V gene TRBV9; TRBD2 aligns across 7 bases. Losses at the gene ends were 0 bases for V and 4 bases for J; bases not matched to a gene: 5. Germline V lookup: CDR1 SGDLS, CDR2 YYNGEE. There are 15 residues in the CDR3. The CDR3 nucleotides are TGTGCCAGCAGCGTAGGGGAGGGGCTCGCAGATACGCAGTATTTT. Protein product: CASSVGEGLADTQYF.

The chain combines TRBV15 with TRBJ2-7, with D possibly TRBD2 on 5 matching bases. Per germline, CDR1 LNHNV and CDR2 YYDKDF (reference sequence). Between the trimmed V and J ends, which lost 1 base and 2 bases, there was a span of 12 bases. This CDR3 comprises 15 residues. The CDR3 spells CATSRAGRVPYEQYF. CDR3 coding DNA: TGTGCCACCAGCAGAGCTGGGCGGGTTCCCTACGAGCAGTACTTC.

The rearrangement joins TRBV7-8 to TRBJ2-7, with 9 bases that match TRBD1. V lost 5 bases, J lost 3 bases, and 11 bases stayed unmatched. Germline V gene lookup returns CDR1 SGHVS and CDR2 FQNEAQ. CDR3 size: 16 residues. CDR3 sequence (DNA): TGTGCCAGCAGCCTGTACCTCGGACAGGGGATCTACGAGCAGTACTTC. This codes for CASSLYLGQGIYEQYF.

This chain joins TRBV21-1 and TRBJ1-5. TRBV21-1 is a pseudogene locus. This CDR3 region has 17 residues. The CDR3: CASSKVWTDESGQPQHF. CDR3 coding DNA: TGTGCCAGCAGCAAGGTGTGGACTGATGAATCGGGTCAGCCCCAGCATTTT.

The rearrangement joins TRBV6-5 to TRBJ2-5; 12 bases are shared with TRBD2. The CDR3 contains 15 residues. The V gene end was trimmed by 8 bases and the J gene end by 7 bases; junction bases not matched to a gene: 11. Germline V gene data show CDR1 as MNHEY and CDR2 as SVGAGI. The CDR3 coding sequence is TGTGCCAGCCGACTAGCGGGAGAGAAGCGGGGGACCCAGTACTTC. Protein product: CASRLAGEKRGTQYF.

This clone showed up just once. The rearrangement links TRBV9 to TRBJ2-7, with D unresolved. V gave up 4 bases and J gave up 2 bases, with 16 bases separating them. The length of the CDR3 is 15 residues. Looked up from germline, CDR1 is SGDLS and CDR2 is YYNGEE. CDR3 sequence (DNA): TGTGCCAGCAGCCTTGGAGAGCCAGACCCCTACGAGCAGTACTTC. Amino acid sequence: CASSLGEPDPYEQYF.

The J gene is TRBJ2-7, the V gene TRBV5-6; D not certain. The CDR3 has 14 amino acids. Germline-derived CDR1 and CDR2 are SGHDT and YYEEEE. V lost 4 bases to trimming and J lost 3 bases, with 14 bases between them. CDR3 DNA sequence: TGTGCCAGCAGCCCCGCCGTGGGCGTCTACGAGCAGTACTTC. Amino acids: CASSPAVGVYEQYF.

The CDR3 DNA sequence: TGTGCCATCAGAGGGACTAGCGGGAGTAGACAGACCTACGAGCAGTACTTC. It encodes CAIRGTSGSRQTYEQYF. The chain employs TRBV10-3 and TRBJ2-7, with TRBD2 identical over 14 bases. The CDR3 has 17 residues. The germline gives CDR1 ENHRY, CDR2 SYGVKD. V shed 6 bases and J 2 bases; nucleotides not matched to a gene: 9.

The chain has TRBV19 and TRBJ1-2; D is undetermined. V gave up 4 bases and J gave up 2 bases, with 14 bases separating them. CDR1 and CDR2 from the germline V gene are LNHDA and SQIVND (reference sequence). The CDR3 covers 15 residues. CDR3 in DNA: TGTGCCAGTAGTACCTATCTACAGAAGAACTATGGCTACACCTTC. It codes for CASSTYLQKNYGYTF.

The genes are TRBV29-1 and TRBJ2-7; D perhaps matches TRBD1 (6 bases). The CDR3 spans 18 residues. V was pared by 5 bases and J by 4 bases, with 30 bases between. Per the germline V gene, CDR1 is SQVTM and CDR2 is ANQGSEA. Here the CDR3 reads CSVLGGGQGSLMGYEQYF. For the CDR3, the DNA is TGCAGCGTTCTTGGAGGTGGGCAGGGGTCATTGATGGGGTACGAGCAGTACTTC.

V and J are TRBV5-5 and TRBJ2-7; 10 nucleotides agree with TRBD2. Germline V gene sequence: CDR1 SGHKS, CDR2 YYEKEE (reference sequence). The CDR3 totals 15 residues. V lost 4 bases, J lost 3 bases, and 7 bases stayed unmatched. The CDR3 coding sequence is TGTGCCAGCAGCATGGGGACTAGCGCCTTCTACGAGCAGTACTTC. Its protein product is CASSMGTSAFYEQYF.

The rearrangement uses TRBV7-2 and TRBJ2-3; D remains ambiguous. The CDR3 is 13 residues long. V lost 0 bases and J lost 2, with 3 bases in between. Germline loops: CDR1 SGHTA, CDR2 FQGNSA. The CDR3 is CASSLAATDTQYF. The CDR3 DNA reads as TGTGCCAGCAGCTTAGCGGCCACAGATACGCAGTATTTT.

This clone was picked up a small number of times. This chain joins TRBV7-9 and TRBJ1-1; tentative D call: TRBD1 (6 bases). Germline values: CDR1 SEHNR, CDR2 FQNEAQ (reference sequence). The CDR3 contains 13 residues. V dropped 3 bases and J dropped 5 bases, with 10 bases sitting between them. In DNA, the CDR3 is TGTGCCAGCAGCTTGCAAGGGGGAACTGAAGCTTTCTTT. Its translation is CASSLQGGTEAFF.

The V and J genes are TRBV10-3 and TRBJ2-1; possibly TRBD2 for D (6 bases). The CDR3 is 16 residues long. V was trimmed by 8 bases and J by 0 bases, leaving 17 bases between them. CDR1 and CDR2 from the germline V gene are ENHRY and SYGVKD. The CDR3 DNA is TGTGCCATCCTGGTGGAAACCGGGAGCTCCTACAATGAGCAGTTCTTC. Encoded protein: CAILVETGSSYNEQFF.